The 22 T cell receptor beta chains below were found in one sample sequenced in a study of TIL therapy for anti-PD-1-resistant metastatic lung cancer. This was the immunoSEQ v3 assay. Assay used: immunoSEQ multiplex PCR; TCRdb lists only in-frame clones, some missing. The sample has about 52,000 clones; around three quarters are singletons. The time point: pre-treatment sample, taken before nivolumab and TIL therapy. The material sequenced was blood, taken at baseline. The receptor source for this set is a woman between 30 and 85 years old with non-small cell lung cancer.

CDR3: CASSYSGTGNTGELFF. CDR3 coding DNA: TGTGCCAGCAGCTATTCCGGGACAGGGAACACCGGGGAGCTGTTTTTT. The chain joins TRBV7-9 to TRBJ2-2; 8 bases map to TRBD1. The CDR3 loop spans 16 amino acids. From germline, CDR1 is SEHNR and CDR2 FQNEAQ (reference sequence). Trimming at V came to 4 bases and at J to 1 base, leaving 5 bases not matched to a gene.

As DNA, the CDR3 is TGTGCCAGCAGTGATTCATGGGGCTCGGCTAACTATGGCTACACCTTC. Amino acids: CASSDSWGSANYGYTF. This chain links TRBV6-1 with TRBJ1-2; the D gene is possibly TRBD1 (5 bases). CDR1 is MNHNS, CDR2 SASEGT, per germline. Trimming shortened V by 3 bases and J by 0 bases, and 14 bases separated the two germline ends. The CDR3 contains 16 residues.

The chain combines TRBV5-6 with TRBJ2-7; 7 nucleotides agree with TRBD2. The CDR3 sequence is 14 residues long. V lost 3 bases and J lost 3; bases outside the gene matches: 6. CDR1 and CDR2 (germline): SGHDT, YYEEEE. The CDR3 DNA sequence: TGTGCCAGCAGCTATACCTGGGGGGGCTACGAGCAGTACTTC. It yields the protein CASSYTWGGYEQYF.

The V and J genes are TRBV19 and TRBJ1-4, with 7 bases that match TRBD1. The germline CDR1 and CDR2 sequences are LNHDA and SQIVND (reference sequence). J gave up 7 bases and V 4 bases, and 9 bases lay outside the gene matches. The CDR3 loop spans 15 amino acids. The CDR3 sequence is CASSTSGGTGEKLFF. The CDR3 DNA is TGTGCCAGTAGTACCTCAGGGGGAACGGGTGAAAAACTGTTTTTT.

This clone has only a few counts. The chain has TRBV2 and TRBJ1-1; D not certain. Germline loops: CDR1 SNHLY, CDR2 FYNNEI. There are 15 residues in the CDR3. V was trimmed by 0 bases and J by 10 bases, leaving 18 bases between them. The CDR3 coding sequence is TGTGCCAGCAGTGAAGCCATAATCTTGGCCTCACGAGCTTTCTTT. It yields the protein CASSEAIILASRAFF.

A few counts support this clone. The chain uses TRBV6-4 and TRBJ1-2; D is unclear. This CDR3 region has 15 residues. Per germline, CDR1 MRHNA and CDR2 SNTAGT. With 5 bases removed from V and 6 bases from J, the gap between germline ends came to 19 bases. CDR3 nucleotides: TGTGCCAGCAGTCCGTACTCGACGGTCCCCCATGGCTACACCTTC. It is translated as CASSPYSTVPHGYTF.

The chain couples TRBV14 to TRBJ2-7; 9 bases align to TRBD1. From germline, CDR1 is SGHDN and CDR2 FVKESK. Trimming removed 4 bases from V and 4 bases from J; junction bases left unmatched: 2. The CDR3 length is 13 residues. CDR3 in DNA: TGTGCCAGCAGCCCCGGGACAGGGTACGAGCAGTACTTC. Protein product: CASSPGTGYEQYF.

This chain links TRBV7-8 with TRBJ1-5; 9 nucleotides match TRBD1. J was trimmed by 2 bases and V by 5 bases; bases with no gene match: 10. CDR3 length: 17 amino acids. The germline V gene encodes CDR1 SGHVS and CDR2 FQNEAQ. The CDR3 DNA follows: TGTGCCAGCAGCGCAAAACAGGGGGCGCGCGGCAATCAGCCCCAGCATTTT. This gives the protein CASSAKQGARGNQPQHF.

Only a few counts were recorded for this clone. The rearrangement links TRBV5-1 to TRBJ1-3; weak D call: TRBD1 (5 bases). The V end lost 0 bases, the J end lost 4 bases, and 14 bases lay between the germline ends. The CDR3 spans 16 residues. The germline CDR1 and CDR2 sequences are SGHRS and YFSETQ. The CDR3, as DNA: TGCGCCAGCAGCTTGGCCGGGGGACGTCTCGGAAACACCATATATTTT. It specifies CASSLAGGRLGNTIYF. Full variable domain (missing parts from reference TRBV5-1 and TRBJ1-3): KAGVTQTPRYLIKTRGQQVTLSCSPISGHRSVSWYQQTPGQGLQFLFEYFSETQRNKGNFPGRFSGRQFSNSRSEMNVSTLELGDSALYLCASSLAGGRLGNTIYFGEGSWLTVV.

The J gene is TRBJ2-2, the V gene TRBV5-1, with D unclear. The V end lost 0 bases, the J end lost 4 bases, and 13 bases lay between the germline ends. The germline V gene encodes CDR1 SGHRS and CDR2 YFSETQ. CDR3 size: 16 residues. The CDR3 protein is CASSLDISLGTGELFF. As DNA, the CDR3 is TGCGCCAGCAGCTTGGATATTAGCTTAGGCACCGGGGAGCTGTTTTTT.

The rearrangement uses TRBV11-2 and TRBJ2-7, with a possible D match to TRBD1 (6 bases). The CDR3 sequence is 16 residues long. V was pared by 5 bases and J by 6 bases, with 23 bases between. Germline V gives CDR1 SGHAT, CDR2 FQNNGV. CDR3 sequence: CASSPLGDTLRGEQYF. The CDR3, as DNA: TGTGCCAGCAGCCCCCTGGGGGACACACTTCGCGGCGAGCAGTACTTC.

This chain uses TRBV14 with TRBJ2-1; TRBD1 agrees at 7 bases. From germline, CDR1 is SGHDN and CDR2 FVKESK. The CDR3 is 14 residues long. Losses at the gene ends were 4 bases for V and 7 bases for J; bases not matched to a gene: 7. The CDR3 DNA sequence: TGTGCCAGCAGCCCGGACAGGTCCTCTAATGAGCAGTTCTTC. This codes for CASSPDRSSNEQFF.

This clone was seen a few times. The chain links TRBV7-9 to TRBJ1-1; possible D gene TRBD1, 6 bases. CDR1 and CDR2 (germline): SEHNR, FQNEAQ (reference sequence). CDR3 length: 15 residues. V gave up 1 base and J gave up 7 bases, with 16 bases separating them. The CDR3 coding sequence is TGTGCCAGCAGCTTAGATCGGCAGTACAGGGTTGAAGCTTTCTTT. Residues: CASSLDRQYRVEAFF.

This clone was seen more than once but under ten times. This chain connects TRBV20-1 to TRBJ1-1; no firm D call. The CDR3 sequence is 11 residues long. CDR1 and CDR2 from the germline V gene are DFQATT and SNEGSKA (reference sequence). V shed 2 bases and J shed 4 bases, with 5 bases lying between them. This CDR3 reads CSARMVTEAFF. CDR3 bases: TGCAGTGCTAGAATGGTCACTGAAGCTTTCTTT.

This sequence joins TRBV28 and TRBJ2-3; 7 bases map to TRBD2. The CDR3 consists of 14 residues. CDR1 and CDR2 (germline): MDHEN, SYDVKM. The V gene end was trimmed by 1 base and the J gene end by 7 bases; junction bases not matched to a gene: 5. In nucleotides, the CDR3 is TGTGCCAGCAGTTTATCCAGCGGGACCTATACGCAGTATTTT. This encodes CASSLSSGTYTQYF.

The rearrangement links TRBV10-3 to TRBJ2-1; TRBD2 aligns across 9 bases. The germline V gene has CDR1 ENHRY and CDR2 SYGVKD. Trimming took 10 bases from V and 0 from J; bases not matched to a gene: 4. This CDR3 contains 14 residues. This chain's CDR3 is CATLAGDSYNEQFF. The CDR3 DNA is TGTGCCACCTTAGCGGGAGACTCCTACAATGAGCAGTTCTTC.

This chain connects TRBV5-1 to TRBJ2-3; 9 positions agree with TRBD1. Per the germline V gene, CDR1 is SGHRS and CDR2 is YFSETQ. After removal of 3 bases from V and 3 bases from J, the junction contained 5 bases not matched to a gene. The CDR3 length is 15 residues. The CDR3 region has the DNA TGCGCCAGCAGCTACTTGACAGGGGGGACAGATACGCAGTATTTT. Its protein is CASSYLTGGTDTQYF.

The chain is built from TRBV29-1 and TRBJ2-1; 8 positions match TRBD2. V lost 5 bases and J lost 0; bases outside the gene matches: 3. The CDR3 contains 14 residues. Germline CDR1 is SQVTM and CDR2 is ANQGSEA. DNA for the CDR3: TGCAGCGTTACTAGCGGCAGCTCCTACAATGAGCAGTTCTTC. Translating it yields CSVTSGSSYNEQFF.

The chain combines TRBV11-1 with TRBJ2-7; D ambiguous. V dropped 4 bases and J dropped 2 bases, with 12 bases sitting between them. Germline V gene lookup returns CDR1 SGHAT and CDR2 FQDESV (reference sequence). This CDR3 contains 14 residues. DNA of the CDR3: TGTGCCAGCAGCTGGAGCGAAAGGGCCTACGAGCAGTACTTC. Its translation is CASSWSERAYEQYF.

The chain couples TRBV5-4 to TRBJ2-3; 9 positions match TRBD2. The CDR3 has 15 residues. Germline V gene lookup returns CDR1 SGHNT and CDR2 YYREEE (reference sequence). J gave up 8 bases and V 3 bases, and 10 bases lay outside the gene matches. The CDR3 loop reads CASSWDSGSRSTQYF. As DNA, the CDR3 is TGTGCCAGCAGCTGGGATAGCGGGAGTAGGAGTACGCAGTATTTT.

The chain couples TRBV7-2 to TRBJ1-5; TRBD1 matches 9 bases. This CDR3 is 16 amino acids long. Germline V gives CDR1 SGHTA, CDR2 FQGNSA. The V segment lost 5 bases and the J segment 2 bases; nucleotides outside the gene matches: 7. CDR3 DNA: TGTGCCAGCAGCCCTCGGACAGGGGACGGCAATCAGCCCCAGCATTTT. Its protein product is CASSPRTGDGNQPQHF. Complete variable domain (other parts from reference TRBV7-2 and TRBJ1-5): GAGVSQSPSNKVTEKGKDVELRCDPISGHTALYWYRQSLGQGLEFLIYFQGNSAPDKSGLPSDRFSAERTGGSVSTLTIQRTQQEDSAVYLCASSPRTGDGNQPQHFGDGTRLSIL.

This clone was seen more than once but under ten times. V usage is TRBV7-9 and J usage is TRBJ1-5; the D is unclear. V was cut by 3 bases and J by 7 bases, with 7 bases left in between. Looked up from germline, CDR1 is SEHNR and CDR2 is FQNEAQ (reference sequence). This CDR3 is built from 12 residues. In nucleotides, the CDR3 is TGTGCCAGCAGCTTGGACCTCCAGCCCCAGCATTTT. Translation: CASSLDLQPQHF.